This TCR beta chain was identified in a study of T cells after yellow fever vaccination. Study-wide results and limits: Contamination of FACS-sorted repertoires by abundant clonotypes from the bulk population could occur.

Concerning this clonotype itself: The antigen is not known.

From the 5' RACE reads, TCRdb called clonotypes with MiXCR, one entry per CDR3 protein. Of hundreds of thousands of distinct CDR3 sequences listed, roughly 4.3% are singletons. The CDR3 covers 13 residues. The germline V gene has CDR1 SEHNR and CDR2 FQNEAQ (reference sequence). The V end lost 4 bases, the J end lost 5 bases, and 12 bases lay between the germline ends. The sample consisted of PBMCs, taken 5 days after the yellow fever booster vaccination. The V and J genes are TRBV7-9 and TRBJ2-7; D is unclear. The sequence derives from a man between 18 and 35 years old who received the YFV17D yellow fever vaccine. The CDR3 loop is CASSYYTPNEQYF. CDR3 nucleotide sequence: TGTGCCAGCAGCTATTATACTCCTAACGAGCAGTACTTC.